These 19 T cell receptor beta chains came from one sample sequenced in a study of cytomegalovirus exposure and HLA in healthy donors. Researchers ran the PCR with 60 Vbeta and 13 Jbeta primers. The table came from immunoSEQ multiplex PCR; TCRdb's copy has only in-frame clones and leaves some out. The sample records under 200,000 clones, roughly 83% being singletons. Input material: PBMCs. These receptor sequences come from a woman aged 45-65 years in good health and CMV-seronegative.

J is TRBJ1-5 and V is TRBV9; D is unresolved. Germline V CDR1 and CDR2: SGDLS, YYNGEE. The CDR3 has 13 residues. Between the trimmed V and J ends, which lost 0 bases and 3 bases, there was a span of 4 bases. In DNA, the CDR3 is TGTGCCAGCAGCGTAGACACCAATCAGCCCCAGCATTTT. It specifies CASSVDTNQPQHF.

The DNA of the CDR3 is TGTGCCAGCAGCGAAACCGGGACAGGGGGTTCTGCTGAAGCTTTCTTT. Its protein is CASSETGTGGSAEAFF. The chain has TRBV7-9 and TRBJ1-1; 11 bases fit TRBD1. The CDR3 contains 16 residues. Unmatched junction bases numbered 11, after V lost 5 bases and J lost 6 bases. Looked up from germline, CDR1 is SEHNR and CDR2 is FQNEAQ (reference sequence).

The V call is TRBV19, the J call TRBJ1-2, with D perhaps matching TRBD1 (6 bases). V lost 7 bases, J lost 4 bases, and 16 bases lay in between. From germline, CDR1 is LNHDA and CDR2 SQIVND (reference sequence). The length of the CDR3 is 14 residues. CDR3 sequence: CASNSGTNSYGYTF. The CDR3 bases are TGTGCCAGTAACTCCGGGACAAATAGCTATGGCTACACCTTC.

The chain links TRBV28 to TRBJ2-7; D perhaps matches TRBD2 (6 bases). Germline V gene lookup returns CDR1 MDHEN and CDR2 SYDVKM. V lost 7 bases and J lost 0, with 13 bases in between. The CDR3 consists of 14 residues. The CDR3 sequence: CASTPGTFSYEQYF. The CDR3, as DNA: TGTGCCAGCACCCCCGGGACTTTCTCCTACGAGCAGTACTTC. The whole variable domain, remainder taken from reference TRBV28 and TRBJ2-7, is DVKVTQSSRYLVKRTGEKVFLECVQDMDHENMFWYRQDPGLGLRLIYFSYDVKMKEKGDIPEGYSVSREKKERFSLILESASTNQTSMYLCASTPGTFSYEQYFGPGTRLTVT.

J is TRBJ2-3 and V is TRBV6-6; 8 bases map to TRBD1. The germline V gene has CDR1 MNHNY and CDR2 SVGAGI (reference sequence). J lost 7 bases, V lost 4 bases, and 4 bases had no gene match. The CDR3 has 13 amino acids. The chain's CDR3 is CASSSRGLNTQYF. CDR3 nucleotide sequence: TGTGCCAGCAGTTCCAGGGGGCTGAATACGCAGTATTTT.

The rearrangement uses TRBV19 and TRBJ1-2; possible D gene TRBD1, 6 bases. V gave up 3 bases and J gave up 6 bases, with 11 bases separating them. Germline V gene sequence: CDR1 LNHDA, CDR2 SQIVND (reference sequence). The CDR3 spans 13 residues. Here the CDR3 reads CASSIGQGHGYTF. Here the CDR3 DNA reads TGTGCCAGTAGTATTGGTCAGGGGCATGGCTACACCTTC.

The chain links TRBV5-1 to TRBJ2-7, with 7 bases that match TRBD2. CDR1 is SGHRS, CDR2 YFSETQ, per germline. The CDR3 is 15 residues long. V trimming: 5 bases; J trimming: 0 bases; junction bases outside the gene matches: 8. The CDR3 sequence is CASRDPSGVSYEQYF. The CDR3 nucleotides are TGCGCCAGCAGGGACCCTAGCGGAGTCTCCTACGAGCAGTACTTC. Full variable domain (missing parts from reference TRBV5-1 and TRBJ2-7): KAGVTQTPRYLIKTRGQQVTLSCSPISGHRSVSWYQQTPGQGLQFLFEYFSETQRNKGNFPGRFSGRQFSNSRSEMNVSTLELGDSALYLCASRDPSGVSYEQYFGPGTRLTVT.

The chain couples TRBV10-3 to TRBJ2-3; weak D call: TRBD2 (5 bases). Germline-derived CDR1 and CDR2 are ENHRY and SYGVKD. V was cut by 2 bases and J by 2 bases, with 8 bases left in between. There are 14 residues in the CDR3. CDR3 sequence reads: CAISEERNTDTQYF. The CDR3 bases are TGTGCCATCAGTGAGGAGCGGAACACAGATACGCAGTATTTT.

The rearrangement uses TRBV28 and TRBJ2-1; 9 nucleotides match TRBD2. V was clipped by 3 bases and J by 4 bases; unmatched bases: 10. Germline V gene lookup returns CDR1 MDHEN and CDR2 SYDVKM. The CDR3 has 17 amino acids. The CDR3 region has the DNA TGTGCCAGCAGTTTCCCCCTGACTAGCGGCACTTACAATGAGCAGTTCTTC. Protein sequence: CASSFPLTSGTYNEQFF.

This clone appeared a single time. The chain recombines TRBV19 with TRBJ1-2; the D is unclear. The CDR3 contains 14 residues. Trimming took 9 bases from V and 8 from J, leaving 22 bases between them. Looked up from germline, CDR1 is LNHDA and CDR2 is SQIVND (reference sequence). CDR3 nucleotide sequence: TGTGCCAGACCTCTCGCAGCCTCGGGGAAGGGCTACACCTTC. Translated: CARPLAASGKGYTF.

The chain joins TRBV7-2 to TRBJ2-1; weak D call: TRBD1 (6 bases). Germline V lookup: CDR1 SGHTA, CDR2 FQGNSA. The V end was cut by 2 bases, the J end by 6 bases, with 17 bases between. The CDR3 is 16 amino acids. The CDR3 sequence: CASSLSQGWGTNEQFF. The CDR3 DNA reads as TGTGCCAGCAGCTTATCTCAGGGGTGGGGAACCAATGAGCAGTTCTTC.

Comments on this clone: The conserved phenylalanine or tryptophan is not found at the CDR3 terminus, so this likely reflects a read error. The chain uses TRBV19 and TRBJ1-2; a weak D match, TRBD1 (6 bases). V lost 7 bases, J lost 0 bases, and 15 bases lay in between. Looked up from germline, CDR1 is LNHDA and CDR2 is SQIVND (reference sequence). The CDR3 is 15 amino acids. CDR3 nucleotide sequence: TGTGCCAGTACCCCAGGACAGTACCCTAACTATGGCTACACCCTC. This encodes CASTPGQYPNYGYTL.

The rearrangement uses TRBV28 and TRBJ2-1; 9 nucleotides agree with TRBD2. Looked up from germline, CDR1 is MDHEN and CDR2 is SYDVKM. Trimming cost V 2 bases and J 5 bases; bases outside gene matches: 4. This CDR3 region has 15 residues. As DNA, the CDR3 is TGTGCCAGCAGTTTACAGGCTAGCGGGGACAATGAGCAGTTCTTC. It translates to CASSLQASGDNEQFF.

This clone came up a few times. The chain joins TRBV19 to TRBJ1-3; a weak D match, TRBD1 (6 bases). V lost 3 bases to trimming and J lost 0 bases, with 12 bases between them. Germline loops: CDR1 LNHDA, CDR2 SQIVND (reference sequence). The CDR3 sequence is 16 residues long. The CDR3 reads CASSIGSGASGNTIYF. The DNA for the CDR3 is TGTGCCAGTAGTATTGGCTCAGGGGCCTCTGGAAACACCATATATTTT.

The chain has TRBV7-2 and TRBJ2-3; 9 bases fit TRBD2. J gave up 5 bases and V 2 bases, and 5 bases lay outside the gene matches. This CDR3 spans 15 amino acids. Germline CDR1 reads SGHTA; CDR2 reads FQGNSA. The CDR3 nucleotides are TGTGCCAGCAGCTTACGCGGGGGGGCCCAAGATACGCAGTATTTT. It is translated as CASSLRGGAQDTQYF.

CDR3 region: CASSPQRGGGSYEQYF. The CDR3 DNA reads TGTGCCAGCAGCCCCCAACGGGGAGGGGGCTCCTACGAGCAGTACTTC. The chain has TRBV7-6 and TRBJ2-7, with D possibly matching TRBD2 (7 bases). Trimming took 5 bases from V and 0 from J, leaving 17 bases between them. This CDR3 comprises 16 residues. Germline lookup yields CDR1 SGHVS and CDR2 FNYEAQ.

The chain combines TRBV7-2 with TRBJ1-1; D gene unclear. From germline, CDR1 is SGHTA and CDR2 FQGNSA. CDR3 length: 14 residues. The germline V and J ends were trimmed by 0 bases and 1 base, with 6 bases remaining between them. CDR3 sequence (DNA): TGTGCCAGCAGCTTAGCCGTTTGGAACACTGAAGCTTTCTTT. It translates to CASSLAVWNTEAFF.

The rearrangement uses TRBV14 and TRBJ2-3, with D unresolved. V was trimmed by 2 bases and J by 1 base, leaving 13 bases between them. CDR3 length equals 16 residues. Germline lookup yields CDR1 SGHDN and CDR2 FVKESK. The CDR3 loop is CASSQLLSGRTDTQYF. Written as DNA, the CDR3 is TGTGCCAGCAGCCAACTCCTCTCCGGTCGCACAGATACGCAGTATTTT.

The V gene is TRBV28, the J gene TRBJ1-5, with D unclear. V was shortened by 2 bases and J by 0 bases, with 11 bases between the two germline ends. This CDR3 region has 16 residues. Germline assignment: CDR1 MDHEN and CDR2 SYDVKM. CDR3 sequence reads: CASSLLSAFSNQPQHF. The CDR3 region has the DNA TGTGCCAGCAGTTTACTTAGCGCATTTAGCAATCAGCCCCAGCATTTT. The variable domain in full, with the rest retrieved from reference TRBV28 and TRBJ1-5, is DVKVTQSSRYLVKRTGEKVFLECVQDMDHENMFWYRQDPGLGLRLIYFSYDVKMKEKGDIPEGYSVSREKKERFSLILESASTNQTSMYLCASSLLSAFSNQPQHFGDGTRLSIL.